This entry concerns a single T cell receptor beta chain. Germline V gene data show CDR1 as KGHSH and CDR2 as LQKENI. The CDR3 covers 13 residues. Between the trimmed V and J ends, which lost 3 bases and 4 bases, there was a span of 9 bases. This record belongs to a study of control samples from healthy donors and cancer patients. Generated by immunoSEQ multiplex PCR, the TCRdb table keeps only in-frame clones and is missing some. The data contain roughly 47,000 clones, 87% of them singletons. The chain has TRBV18 and TRBJ1-1; D uncertain. This clonotype was obtained from a woman aged 60 to 75 with lung cancer. The specimen sequenced was PBMCs. The CDR3 spells CASSPVEGTEAFF. The CDR3, as DNA: TGTGCCAGCTCACCCGTGGAGGGCACTGAAGCTTTCTTT.